This T cell receptor beta chain originates from a study of blood T cell repertoires in COVID-19 (dated by TCRdb to about 2020). With regard to the full study: Samples from collaborators originated in the United States, Italy and Spain and spanned both the acute and convalescent phases of COVID-19. The prospective study material was composed of cDNA or gDNA derived from T cells, B-cell-depleted T cells, or PBMCs. The dataset comprised deeply sampled blood TCRbeta repertoires from subjects exposed to, actively infected with, or recovered from COVID-19. The repertoires were released in a freely available public database meant as a resource for research on the immune response to SARS-CoV-2. The samples were drawn from two sources: the first 160 participants of the ongoing ImmuneRACE study, and 1,000 to 1,500 subjects contributed by 6 global collaborators. The sample metadata nearly always contained a de-identified subject ID, COVID-19 status, age in years and sex. Where HLA class I and class II types were available, the types were taken from metadata supplied by the sample provider, not from assay-based typing. What the research found in general, with its limitations: The quantity of clinical and demographic metadata differed by source and by participant and was supplied without curation.

With regard to this clone: It lacks a known antigen. Base qualities are not provided; no much larger clone lies one nucleotide away.

The collaborating institutions used their own protocols to collect whole blood in K2EDTA tubes. For TCRbeta analysis, collaborator samples were shipped as frozen whole blood, as isolated PBMCs, or as DNA extracted from either sample type. The CDR3, cysteine through phenylalanine, is 12 amino acids long. CDR3 DNA only is kept here, 36 bases in frame from base 1. Trimming removed 3 bases from V and 11 bases from J, leaving 13 bases between the germline ends. TCRbeta CDR3 regions were amplified from genomic DNA using the immunoSEQ Assay, a bias-controlled multiplex PCR. Per the original workflow: Nucleated cell counts per sample were estimated from amplification of reference gene primers within the assay. To quantify the absolute abundance of each unique TCRbeta CDR3 rearrangement, sequence reads were collapsed and filtered. Productive Simpson clonality was computed per sample as the square root of Simpson's diversity index over productive rearrangements. This immuneACCESS table, as held by TCRdb, lists in-frame sequences with V and J called but not all clones. Of the missing ones, under half trace to an unresolved V gene in checked studies; the others have no known cause. The V and J calls and clone size are taken from that table; D and trimming were inferred from the DNA. The sample table contains some 190,000 clones; only one count was recorded for 80% to 90% of them. The top ten constitute 15% to 20% of the sample.

The receptor was derived from a human donor in a cohort sampled during active COVID-19. The sequencing sample was made of peripheral blood. The chain joins TRBV12-3 or TRBV12-4 to TRBJ1-1; too little of a D gene remains to name it. The CDR3 protein sequence reads: CASSFSPDFAFF. The nucleotide sequence is TGTGCCAGCAGTTTTTCCCCAGACTTCGCTTTCTTT.